A selection of T cell receptor beta chains follows, all from one sample in a study of T cells in Graves' hyperthyroidism and ophthalmopathy. Using its own MiXCR run on the multiplex PCR reads, TCRdb lists one record per CDR3 protein. The sample carries roughly 700,000 distinct CDR3 sequences, 13% to 15% recorded once. The sequencing sample was made of blood. The receptors here all came from a woman younger than 35 with Graves' hyperthyroidism. Each CDR3 is given with its conserved first and last residue. Size tells how often a clone was seen (once, few, many) or the class of an expanded clone, and some rows leave it out.

size	J	V	length	CDR3
many	TRBJ2-1	TRBV7-2	14	CASSSRQVYNEQFF
.	TRBJ2-3	TRBV12-3/TRBV12-4	17	CASRNRLLAGGGDTQYF
many	TRBJ2-7	TRBV11-1	13	CASSPFREGEQYF
many	TRBJ2-5	TRBV28	13	CASSVGLKETQYF
.	TRBJ2-1	TRBV9	16	CASEPGGGLGQDEQFF
.	TRBJ1-1	TRBV28	15	CASRGGDRVNTEAFF
.	TRBJ1-5	TRBV2	13	CASSQVAGLPQHF
few	TRBJ1-3	TRBV15	14	CATSRVSSGNTIYF
few	TRBJ2-5	TRBV18	16	CASSPPINRGRETQYF
few	TRBJ2-1	TRBV5-1	15	CASSLGIVGYNEQFF
many	TRBJ1-2	TRBV6-1	15	CASSSSRLANYGYTF
many	TRBJ2-7	TRBV5-6	14	CASSMTGGVYEQYF
many	TRBJ2-5	TRBV28	14	CASSLSRGTETQYF
few	TRBJ2-4	TRBV19	14	CASSIPGQQNIQYF
.	TRBJ2-3	TRBV20-1	15	CSAPGGRGGTDTQYF
many	TRBJ1-5	TRBV6-2/TRBV6-3	19	CASSYSYMISEARNQPQHF
few	TRBJ2-1	TRBV14	16	CASSQRGTGGIGEQFF
.	TRBJ2-7	TRBV28	15	CASSLSGEWLREQYF
many	TRBJ2-1	TRBV2	14	CASGVRTGHNEQFF
few	TRBJ2-3	TRBV20-1	12	CSARGHTDTQYF
few	TRBJ2-1	TRBV20-1	15	CSASRTSGKGNGQFF
few	TRBJ2-7	TRBV18	15	CASSPGNRPSYEQYF
few	TRBJ1-2	TRBV10-3	13	CAGRPHHKAGYTF
many	TRBJ2-5	TRBV20-1	13	CSAHPLGRETQYF
many	TRBJ1-1	TRBV5-8	14	CASSLGQGATEAFF
many	TRBJ2-1	TRBV18	14	CASSPGPWRNEQFF
few	TRBJ1-2	TRBV24-1	19	CATSDHARDRRRGNYGYTF
many	TRBJ2-7	TRBV7-8	16	CASSGPRGGSGYEQYF
.	TRBJ2-7	TRBV18	13	CASSPGSSCEQYF
.	TRBJ1-1	TRBV7-9	14	CASSSLGGNTEAFF
.	TRBJ2-1	TRBV6-5	16	CASSYLPNGMSYEQFF
.	TRBJ2-2	TRBV30	16	CAWLSLAETNIGELFF
many	TRBJ2-2	TRBV11-3	14	CASRHRGNTGELFF
.	TRBJ2-1	TRBV28	17	CASSSSGRDSSYNEQFF
few	TRBJ2-3	TRBV6-1	16	CASSAGPSRPTDTQYF
.	TRBJ1-6	TRBV5-1	16	CASSLVWDRGYSPLHF
.	TRBJ1-1	TRBV19	12	CASSGGLVEAFF
.	TRBJ1-5	TRBV20-1	15	CSASLSSGFNQPQHF
many	TRBJ2-1	TRBV7-2	16	CASSSAGSQRDNEQFF
once	TRBJ2-5	TRBV5-6	14	CASSLEFVQETQYF